Shown below are 16 T cell receptor beta chains from a single sample sequenced in a study of T cells after yellow fever vaccination. One entry per CDR3 protein, called by TCRdb with MiXCR from the 5' RACE reads. The repertoire includes hundreds of thousands of distinct CDR3 sequences, approximately 8% of them detected once, and 17% sits in the top ten. Sample: PBMCs, taken approximately 40 days after the first yellow fever vaccination. All receptors derive from a man aged 18 to 35 who received the YFV17D yellow fever vaccine.

The rearrangement uses TRBV7-9 and TRBJ2-3; D may correspond to TRBD1 or TRBD2 (6 bases each). Germline V gene lookup returns CDR1 SEHNR and CDR2 FQNEAQ (reference sequence). The ends were cut back, 3 bases at V and 3 bases at J, with 19 bases in the middle. The CDR3 sequence is 17 residues long. This CDR3 reads CASSFPREGGPTDTQYF. As DNA, the CDR3 is TGTGCCAGCAGCTTCCCGCGAGAAGGGGGGCCGACAGATACGCAGTATTTT.

The chain employs TRBV5-1 and TRBJ2-2; no reliable D call. In germline, CDR1 is SGHRS, CDR2 YFSETQ. This CDR3 is built from 14 residues. Trimming removed 0 bases at V and 1 base at J, with 4 bases between. CDR3: CASSLVQNTGELFF. CDR3 DNA: TGCGCCAGCAGCTTGGTTCAGAACACCGGGGAGCTGTTTTTT.

This clonotype was observed many times. This chain connects TRBV12-3 or TRBV12-4 to TRBJ2-4; 7 bases fit TRBD2. The CDR3 runs to 14 residues. V shed 6 bases and J 4 bases; nucleotides not matched to a gene: 6. CDR3 nucleotide sequence: TGTGCCAGCAGGATTAATAGCGGGAAAAACATTCAGTACTTC. Its protein is CASRINSGKNIQYF.

The table lists this clonotype with many counts. The chain uses TRBV7-2 and TRBJ1-2, with D possibly TRBD1 on 6 matching bases. The CDR3 has 15 residues. The germline CDR1 and CDR2 sequences are SGHTA and FQGNSA. Trimming shortened V by 5 bases and J by 7 bases, and 20 bases separated the two germline ends. In DNA form, the CDR3 reads TGTGCCAGCAGCCTACCCGGTACAGGGTTACGTGGCTACACCTTC. It translates to CASSLPGTGLRGYTF.

The chain recombines TRBV11-1 with TRBJ2-4; weak D call: TRBD2 (6 bases). The V end lost 3 bases, the J end lost 1 base, and 19 bases lay between the germline ends. The CDR3 spans 18 residues. The germline V gene encodes CDR1 SGHAT and CDR2 FQDESV (reference sequence). CDR3 region: CASSLEWAGPKAKNIQYF. As DNA, the CDR3 is TGTGCCAGCAGCTTGGAGTGGGCGGGGCCTAAGGCCAAAAACATTCAGTACTTC.

This clonotype was counted only a few times. The chain recombines TRBV5-8 with TRBJ2-3; tentatively, D is TRBD2 (5 bases). This CDR3 comprises 15 residues. The germline V and J ends were trimmed by 0 bases and 4 bases, with 12 bases remaining between them. Germline V lookup: CDR1 SGHTS, CDR2 YDEGEE. The CDR3 DNA reads as TGTGCCAGCAGCTTGGGGACGGGGTGGGCAGATACGCAGTATTTT. This sequence encodes CASSLGTGWADTQYF.

This clonotype occurred a few times. The rearrangement joins TRBV4-3 to TRBJ1-6, with 11 bases matching TRBD1. The V gene end was trimmed by 1 base and the J gene end by 0 bases; junction bases not matched to a gene: 8. There are 20 residues in the CDR3. In germline, CDR1 is LGHNA, CDR2 YSLEER. CDR3 DNA: TGCGCCAGCAGCCAAGCCGGGACAGGGGGAGGGAGCTCCTATAATTCACCCCTCCACTTT. Protein: CASSQAGTGGGSSYNSPLHF.

This clonotype has at least ten counts. The chain has TRBV29-1 and TRBJ2-1, with 12 bases fitting TRBD2. The V gene end was trimmed by 3 bases and the J gene end by 8 bases; junction bases not matched to a gene: 11. The germline CDR1 and CDR2 sequences are SQVTM and ANQGSEA. The CDR3 runs to 16 residues. The CDR3 coding sequence is TGCAGCGTTGAGGTGTGGCTAGCGGGGGGGCAGGATGAGCAGTTCTTC. The encoded protein is CSVEVWLAGGQDEQFF.

The rearrangement uses TRBV5-6 and TRBJ2-7; tentatively, D is TRBD2 (5 bases). The CDR3 spans 15 residues. Trimming took off 0 bases at V and 2 bases at J, with 12 bases between the two ends. Per germline, CDR1 SGHDT and CDR2 YYEEEE. CDR3 nucleotides: TGTGCCAGCAGCTTGGCTCCCGGGGTGACCTACGAGCAGTACTTC. Translation gives CASSLAPGVTYEQYF. The variable domain in full, completed from reference TRBV5-6 and TRBJ2-7, reads DAGVTQSPTHLIKTRGQQVTLRCSPKSGHDTVSWYQQALGQGPQFIFQYYEEEERQRGNFPDRFSGHQFPNYSSELNVNALLLGDSALYLCASSLAPGVTYEQYFGPGTRLTVT.

This clonotype has a handful of counts. This chain connects TRBV7-2 to TRBJ1-1; D is unclear. V was trimmed by 1 base and J by 0 bases, leaving 9 bases between them. This CDR3 spans 15 amino acids. CDR1 is SGHTA, CDR2 FQGNSA, per germline. CDR3 DNA sequence: TGTGCCAGCAGCTTAGTGATAGGCCTGAACACTGAAGCTTTCTTT. It is translated as CASSLVIGLNTEAFF.

This sequence joins TRBV4-1 and TRBJ1-2; TRBD1 matches 7 bases. Germline trimming cut 3 bases from V and 2 bases from J; bases unmatched to any gene: 6. In germline, CDR1 is MGHRA, CDR2 YSYEKL. This CDR3 contains 15 residues. CDR3 amino acids: CASSQLTGANYGYTF. CDR3 coding DNA: TGCGCCAGCAGCCAGCTAACAGGGGCAAACTATGGCTACACCTTC.

The CDR3 sequence is CASSSRTGWEQYF. CDR3 bases: TGTGCCAGCAGCTCCCGGACAGGGTGGGAGCAGTACTTC. The chain employs TRBV7-9 and TRBJ2-7; TRBD1 matches at 8 bases. Germline CDR1 SEHNR, CDR2 FQNEAQ (reference sequence). V was clipped by 4 bases and J by 7 bases; unmatched bases: 6. The CDR3 has 13 residues.

The V and J genes are TRBV20-1 and TRBJ2-7; D is possibly TRBD1 (5 bases). Per germline, CDR1 DFQATT and CDR2 SNEGSKA (reference sequence). The CDR3 contains 14 residues. V lost 4 bases and J lost 2, with 15 bases in between. The CDR3 DNA is TGCAGTGCTAATAAAGGGGTCAGACCCTACGAGCAGTACGTC. This sequence encodes CSANKGVRPYEQYV.

Many counts were recorded for this clonotype. This sequence joins TRBV5-5 and TRBJ2-3; D is ambiguous. The germline V gene has CDR1 SGHKS and CDR2 YYEKEE (reference sequence). This CDR3 has 16 amino acids. Trimming removed 7 bases from V and 2 bases from J, with 20 bases in between. The CDR3 sequence: CASRFRDGVVTDTQYF. In DNA form, the CDR3 reads TGTGCCAGCCGGTTCCGTGATGGGGTAGTCACAGATACGCAGTATTTT. The entire variable domain, with the rest obtained from reference TRBV5-5 and TRBJ2-3, is as follows: DAGVTQSPTHLIKTRGQQVTLRCSPISGHKSVSWYQQVLGQGPQFIFQYYEKEERGRGNFPDRFSARQFPNYSSELNVNALLLGDSALYLCASRFRDGVVTDTQYFGPGTRLTVL.

This clonotype has only a few counts. The chain couples TRBV11-1 to TRBJ2-1; 12 positions match TRBD2. The V and J ends lost 5 bases and 5 bases, in that order; junction bases with no gene match: 4. CDR3 length equals 15 residues. Germline CDR1 is SGHAT and CDR2 is FQDESV (reference sequence). CDR3 protein: CASSDTSGGNNEQFF. The CDR3 bases are TGTGCCAGCAGCGACACTAGCGGGGGGAACAATGAGCAGTTCTTC.

This clonotype appeared a few times. The genes are TRBV6-5 and TRBJ2-7, with D unresolved. V was cut by 2 bases and J by 0 bases, with 8 bases left in between. The CDR3 is made up of 14 amino acids. The germline V gene has CDR1 MNHEY and CDR2 SVGAGI. This chain's CDR3 is CASSYARNSYEQYV. CDR3 coding DNA: TGTGCCAGCAGTTACGCCAGAAACTCCTACGAGCAGTACGTC.